This TCR beta chain came from a study of T cells expressing NK-cell markers (dated by TCRdb to 2020 to 2021). Study-level background: Fewer than ten donors provided sorted CD3+CD56+NKG2C+, CD3+CD56+NKG2C- and CD3+CD56-NKG2C+ T-cell subsets, whose TCR beta-chain repertoires were profiled. Seven of the eight sequenced donors were HCMV-seropositive and one was HCMV-seronegative. All eight donors whose samples were sequenced were randomly selected healthy volunteers, three of them men and five women. Sequencing of the libraries produced 2 x 150 bp reads on Illumina HiSeq 2000/2500, MiSeq or NextSeq.

HCMV-specific IgG was detected in serum with a commercial ELISA kit to determine HCMV serostatus. Ficoll density gradient centrifugation was used to isolate peripheral blood mononuclear cells from blood. What the research found in general, with its limitations: In more than five donors, the dominant CD3+CD56+NKG2C+ clonotypes were found to rank among the top 10 CD8+ clonotypes and to make up 1.0-7.0% of CD8+ T cells. It remained unclear whether the expanded NKG2C-expressing T cell clones were specific for HCMV antigens. Those dominant clonotypes were again the most abundant among CD3+CD56-NKG2C+ cells in a few donors, at about 25-60.1%.

Concerning this clonotype: The antigen it recognizes is unknown.

The sequencer listed for this sample is Illumina HiSeq 2000. TCR beta cDNA libraries were made by 5'RACE template switching that added a universal primer site and unique molecular identifiers. Priming for cDNA synthesis came from the TCR beta constant segment, and two successive PCR amplification steps followed. In the source study's methods: MIGEC was used to demultiplex reads and group reads by UMI, and MiTCR was used to assemble and quantify clonotypes. Only TCR cDNA sequences supported by at least two reads were kept to exclude erroneous sequences. The tcR package was used for downstream repertoire analysis, and clonotypes were matched between fractions using CDR3 nucleotide sequence together with V segment. VDJmatch was used to annotate antigen specificity against VDJdb, with one amino acid substitution in CDR3 allowed. TCRdb reprocessed the sequencing reads and holds a single record per CDR3 protein sequence, with no DNA. TCRdb's processing, not the authors' own work, is the source of the V and J calls. Per the sample table, the count is approximately 420,000 distinct CDR3 sequences. The ten largest account for around 11% of the sample.

This clonotype was sampled from a woman aged 45-60 years in good health. Donor details come from another sample of the same person, matched by shared clones. The sequenced sample consisted of blood T cells: a sorted CD56 or NKG2C T cell subset, CD4+ or CD8+ T cells, or bulk PBMC T cells (not recorded which).

The CDR3 region has the sequence CASSPLGENEQFF. The V and J genes are TRBV18 and TRBJ2-1. The CDR3 spans 13 residues, from the cysteine through the phenylalanine. The protein alone is recorded here. The germline V gene encodes CDR1 KGHSH and CDR2 LQKENI.